Each of the 23 T cell receptor beta chains below was sequenced from the same sample in a study of T cell responses to AZD1222 COVID-19 vaccine. Only in-frame clones appear in the TCRdb table, and some are missing; sequencing was by immunoSEQ multiplex PCR. The sample carries over 110,000 clones, 90% recorded once. Sequenced here: peripheral blood, sampled 28 days after the second AZD1222 dose. These receptors all stem from an adult who received the AZD1222 COVID-19 vaccine.

V is TRBV3-1 (or the pseudogene TRBV3-2) and J is TRBJ2-1; D gene uncertain. Per germline, CDR1 LGHDT and CDR2 YNNKEL (reference sequence). The CDR3 extends over 15 amino acids. The V end was cut by 6 bases, the J end by 6 bases, with 18 bases between. The CDR3 nucleotides are TGTGCCAGCAGTTCGGTAAAGACAAAGAGCAATGAGCAGTTCTTC. Translating it yields CASSSVKTKSNEQFF.

CDR3 DNA sequence: TGTGCCAGCAGCCCCGGGCCGGGGGGCGCCGGGAGTTCCACAGATACGCAGTATTTT. Encoded protein: CASSPGPGGAGSSTDTQYF. This chain connects TRBV11-3 to TRBJ2-3, with TRBD2 as a possible D gene (7 bases). The CDR3 sequence is 19 residues long. Trimming removed 5 bases from V and 2 bases from J, with 26 bases in between. Germline CDR1 SGHNT, CDR2 YENEEA.

CDR3 in amino acids: CAISGGQPYGYTF. The CDR3 coding sequence is TGTGCCATCAGTGGGGGACAGCCCTATGGCTACACCTTC. V is TRBV10-3 and J is TRBJ1-2; 7 bases agree with TRBD1. The germline CDR1 and CDR2 sequences are ENHRY and SYGVKD. This CDR3 is 13 amino acids long. Germline trimming cut 4 bases from V and 4 bases from J; bases unmatched to any gene: 3.

The rearrangement uses TRBV2 and TRBJ1-5; 8 bases match TRBD1. Germline V lookup: CDR1 SNHLY, CDR2 FYNNEI. The CDR3 is 15 residues long. V lost 5 bases and J lost 7; bases outside the gene matches: 10. The CDR3 coding sequence is TGTGCCAGCAGTCCCGGGACAGGTATGGAACAGCCCCAGCATTTT. Protein product: CASSPGTGMEQPQHF. The full variable domain, rest sourced from reference TRBV2 and TRBJ1-5, is EPEVTQTPSHQVTQMGQEVILRCVPISNHLYFYWYRQILGQKVEFLVSFYNNEISEKSEIFDDQFSVERPDGSNFTLKIRSTKLEDSAMYFCASSPGTGMEQPQHFGDGTRLSIL.

V gene TRBV5-5 combines with J gene TRBJ1-5; maybe TRBD1 (5 bases). Germline V gene sequence: CDR1 SGHKS, CDR2 YYEKEE (reference sequence). V lost 2 bases and J 7 bases, leaving 10 bases between the germline ends. This CDR3 is 13 amino acids long. CDR3 nucleotide sequence: TGTGCCAGCAGCTTTGGGGCAGGACAGCCCCAGCATTTT. Translating it yields CASSFGAGQPQHF.

The chain recombines TRBV5-1 with TRBJ1-5; 10 bases line up with TRBD1. In germline, CDR1 is SGHRS, CDR2 YFSETQ. The CDR3 is 15 residues long. After removal of 4 bases from V and 3 bases from J, the junction contained 4 bases not matched to a gene. The CDR3 spells CASSVGQGNNQPQHF. CDR3 bases: TGCGCCAGCAGCGTGGGACAGGGGAACAATCAGCCCCAGCATTTT.

This clone was recorded once. The chain recombines TRBV7-9 with TRBJ1-4; 8 bases are a match to TRBD1. This CDR3 spans 16 amino acids. V dropped 1 base and J dropped 4; count of bases not matched to a gene: 5. Looked up from germline, CDR1 is SEHNR and CDR2 is FQNEAQ (reference sequence). The CDR3 nucleotides read TGTGCCAGCAGCTTAGGTCTCGACAGGGGTAATGAAAAACTGTTTTTT. Translating gives CASSLGLDRGNEKLFF.

This rearrangement joins TRBV29-1 to TRBJ2-3, with D possibly being TRBD2 (5 bases). In germline, CDR1 is SQVTM, CDR2 ANQGSEA. The CDR3 runs 11 residues. With 7 bases removed from V and 0 bases from J, the gap between germline ends came to 5 bases. CDR3 in DNA: TGCAGCGGGACTAGCACAGATACGCAGTATTTT. Translating gives CSGTSTDTQYF.

This clone was seen only once. The chain joins TRBV29-1 to TRBJ1-5, with D possibly being TRBD1 (6 bases). The CDR3 consists of 14 residues. V gave up 7 bases and J gave up 8 bases, with 21 bases separating them. The V gene's germline CDR1 is SQVTM and CDR2 ANQGSEA. The CDR3 is CSAVSGGRGEPQHF. The CDR3 DNA reads TGCAGCGCTGTATCTGGGGGCCGGGGGGAGCCCCAGCATTTT. The complete variable domain, with remaining parts taken from reference TRBV29-1 and TRBJ1-5, reads SAVISQKPSRDICQRGTSLTIQCQVDSQVTMMFWYRQQPGQSLTLIATANQGSEATYESGFVIDKFPISRPNLTFSTLTVSNMSPEDSSIYLCSAVSGGRGEPQHFGDGTRLSIL.

The J gene is TRBJ2-3, the V gene TRBV7-3; 11 nucleotides align to TRBD1. J gave up 7 bases and V 5 bases, and 11 bases lay outside the gene matches. Germline V lookup: CDR1 SGHTA, CDR2 FQGTGA. The CDR3 is 16 amino acids. CDR3: CASSPQPGQGVYTQYF. CDR3 bases: TGTGCCAGCAGCCCCCAGCCGGGACAGGGGGTATATACGCAGTATTTT.

The chain links TRBV7-9 to TRBJ2-5, with 9 bases matching TRBD2. Germline V lookup: CDR1 SEHNR, CDR2 FQNEAQ (reference sequence). The CDR3 has 15 amino acids. V lost 5 bases, J lost 3 bases, and 7 bases stayed unmatched. The CDR3 spells CASSRWTSVEETQYF. CDR3 coding DNA: TGTGCCAGCAGCCGTTGGACTAGCGTAGAAGAGACCCAGTACTTC.

The J gene is TRBJ1-6, the V gene TRBV5-1, with 8 bases identical to TRBD1. The V segment lost 3 bases and the J segment 6 bases; nucleotides outside the gene matches: 5. The CDR3 is 15 amino acids. From germline, CDR1 is SGHRS and CDR2 YFSETQ. This CDR3 reads CASSSTGDSNSPLHF. The CDR3 nucleotides read TGCGCCAGCAGCTCGACAGGGGATAGTAATTCACCCCTCCACTTT.

The gene calls are TRBV2 and TRBJ2-7; D remains unclear. The CDR3 is 14 amino acids. Germline V CDR1 and CDR2: SNHLY, FYNNEI. Trimming left V 6 bases short and J 0 bases short, with 12 bases between. The CDR3 reads CASRVTTSSYEQYF. In DNA form, the CDR3 reads TGTGCCAGCAGAGTAACCACAAGCTCCTACGAGCAGTACTTC. Complete variable domain (other parts from reference TRBV2 and TRBJ2-7): EPEVTQTPSHQVTQMGQEVILRCVPISNHLYFYWYRQILGQKVEFLVSFYNNEISEKSEIFDDQFSVERPDGSNFTLKIRSTKLEDSAMYFCASRVTTSSYEQYFGPGTRLTVT.

The chain has TRBV19 and TRBJ2-7; 14 nucleotides agree with TRBD2. Unmatched junction bases numbered 16, after V lost 9 bases and J lost 6 bases. Looked up from germline, CDR1 is LNHDA and CDR2 is SQIVND (reference sequence). The CDR3 totals 17 residues. This CDR3 is CASSTGTSGSSVVEQYF. In DNA, the CDR3 is TGTGCCAGCTCGACCGGGACTAGCGGGAGTAGTGTCGTCGAGCAGTACTTC.

In its sample, this clone was seen once. V gene TRBV11-3 combines with J gene TRBJ2-1; D call uncertain. V was pared by 2 bases and J by 9 bases, with 17 bases between. Looked up from germline, CDR1 is SGHNT and CDR2 is YENEEA. The CDR3 consists of 15 residues. The CDR3 protein is CASSLSAAPGGEQFF. In nucleotides, the CDR3 is TGTGCCAGCAGCTTAAGTGCGGCGCCAGGCGGTGAGCAGTTCTTC.

The chain couples TRBV7-6 to TRBJ1-4, with D perhaps TRBD1 (5 bases). V was shortened by 1 base and J by 6 bases, with 12 bases between the two germline ends. The length of the CDR3 is 15 residues. Germline values: CDR1 SGHVS, CDR2 FNYEAQ. CDR3: CASSLEVGTDEKLFF. CDR3 in DNA: TGTGCCAGCAGCTTAGAGGTTGGGACCGATGAAAAACTGTTTTTT.

This clone has just a few counts. J is TRBJ2-1 and V is TRBV24-1, with 8 bases identical to TRBD2. With 9 bases clipped from V and 6 bases from J, the junction kept 9 bases outside the gene matches. CDR3 size: 14 residues. The germline V gene encodes CDR1 KGHDR and CDR2 SFDVKD. DNA of the CDR3: TGTGCCACCGGTTCGAGCGGGAGTGGCAATGAGCAGTTCTTC. Translation: CATGSSGSGNEQFF.

This chain uses TRBV6-5 with TRBJ1-6; 7 nucleotides align to TRBD1. This CDR3 comprises 15 residues. The V gene end was trimmed by 6 bases and the J gene end by 4 bases; junction bases not matched to a gene: 6. Germline loops: CDR1 MNHEY, CDR2 SVGAGI. The CDR3 loop is CASSPGQIYNSPLHF. CDR3 nucleotides: TGTGCCAGCAGCCCGGGACAGATATATAATTCACCCCTCCACTTT.

The chain combines TRBV2 with TRBJ1-4; possible D gene TRBD1, 5 bases. The CDR3 contains 15 residues. The V gene's germline CDR1 is SNHLY and CDR2 FYNNEI. V lost 6 bases, J lost 7 bases, and 18 bases lay in between. The CDR3 sequence: CASSSMGAGPEKLFF. The DNA of the CDR3 is TGTGCCAGCAGCTCAATGGGAGCAGGGCCTGAAAAACTGTTTTTT. Complete variable domain (other parts from reference TRBV2 and TRBJ1-4): EPEVTQTPSHQVTQMGQEVILRCVPISNHLYFYWYRQILGQKVEFLVSFYNNEISEKSEIFDDQFSVERPDGSNFTLKIRSTKLEDSAMYFCASSSMGAGPEKLFFGSGTQLSVL.

The rearrangement joins TRBV7-8 to TRBJ2-1, with 10 nucleotides matching TRBD2. Germline-derived CDR1 and CDR2 are SGHVS and FQNEAQ. The J segment lost 4 bases and the V segment lost 5 bases, leaving 8 bases of the junction unmatched. This CDR3 has 16 residues. CDR3 bases: TGTGCCAGCAGCCGAGCGGGAGGGCCCGGATACAATGAGCAGTTCTTC. Amino acids: CASSRAGGPGYNEQFF.

The rearrangement uses TRBV28 and TRBJ2-1; D possibly corresponds to TRBD2 (7 bases). Germline-derived CDR1 and CDR2 are MDHEN and SYDVKM. V was pared by 6 bases and J by 10 bases, with 22 bases between. The CDR3 sequence is 15 residues long. The CDR3 sequence is CASSPGGGAVGEQFF. The CDR3 bases are TGTGCCAGCAGCCCTGGGGGGGGCGCAGTGGGGGAGCAGTTCTTC. Complete variable domain (other parts from reference TRBV28 and TRBJ2-1): DVKVTQSSRYLVKRTGEKVFLECVQDMDHENMFWYRQDPGLGLRLIYFSYDVKMKEKGDIPEGYSVSREKKERFSLILESASTNQTSMYLCASSPGGGAVGEQFFGPGTRLTVL.

This rearrangement joins TRBV19 to TRBJ2-2; 9 bases agree with TRBD1. Trimming at V came to 6 bases and at J to 4 bases, leaving 9 bases not matched to a gene. In germline, CDR1 is LNHDA, CDR2 SQIVND (reference sequence). The length of the CDR3 is 16 residues. The CDR3 region is CASSLGQGSGTGELFF. The CDR3 DNA reads as TGTGCCAGTAGCCTCGGACAGGGGAGTGGCACCGGGGAGCTGTTTTTT.

This rearrangement joins TRBV10-3 to TRBJ2-2; D not certain. CDR1 ENHRY and CDR2 SYGVKD come from the germline V gene. This CDR3 spans 12 amino acids. Trimming removed 6 bases at V and 7 bases at J, with 9 bases between. The CDR3 DNA sequence: TGTGCCATCAGACAACTACTCGGGGAGCTGTTTTTT. The encoded protein is CAIRQLLGELFF.